Listed here are 29 T cell receptor beta chains from one sample, sequenced in a study of CD8 T cells in ankylosing spondylitis. Using its own MiXCR run on the 5' RACE reads, TCRdb lists one record per CDR3 protein. The sample lists roughly 120,000 distinct CDR3 sequences; roughly 15% were seen once. Sequenced sample: blood, either unsorted or a sorted T cell fraction (not recorded which). The receptors were gathered from a female donor with ankylosing spondylitis or in good health (not recorded which).

CDR3 residues: CASSLNGGTYEQYF. Written as DNA, the CDR3 is TGTGCCAGCAGTTTGAACGGGGGAACCTACGAGCAGTACTTC. V gene TRBV12-3 or TRBV12-4 combines with J gene TRBJ2-7, with D perhaps matching TRBD2 (6 bases). This CDR3 is built from 14 residues. V lost 3 bases to trimming and J lost 2 bases, with 11 bases between them.

This clonotype was detected ten times or more. The V call is TRBV12-3 or TRBV12-4, the J call TRBJ1-1; D not resolved. Trimming removed 3 bases at V and 2 bases at J, with 4 bases between. The CDR3 has 12 amino acids. The CDR3 sequence is CASSFTNTEAFF. The DNA of the CDR3 is TGTGCCAGCAGTTTTACCAACACTGAAGCTTTCTTT.

This clonotype has only a few counts. The J gene is TRBJ2-1, the V gene TRBV5-1; 9 nucleotides agree with TRBD1. CDR3 size: 14 residues. V lost 7 bases, J lost 3 bases, and 5 bases stayed unmatched. Germline V CDR1 and CDR2: SGHRS, YFSETQ. The CDR3 is CASRRQGDYNEQFF. CDR3 sequence (DNA): TGCGCCAGCCGCCGACAGGGGGACTACAATGAGCAGTTCTTC.

This clonotype appeared a few times. V and J are TRBV5-1 and TRBJ2-1; D not certain. Germline V CDR1 and CDR2: SGHRS, YFSETQ. The germline V and J ends were trimmed by 4 bases and 6 bases, with 8 bases remaining between them. CDR3 length equals 12 residues. In nucleotides, the CDR3 is TGCGCCAGCAGCCCGGACGTCAATGAGCAGTTCTTC. It specifies CASSPDVNEQFF.

This clonotype was picked up many times. V is TRBV9 and J is TRBJ1-3, with D tentatively TRBD1 (6 bases). V was pared by 0 bases and J by 1 base, with 8 bases between. Germline V CDR1 and CDR2: SGDLS, YYNGEE. The CDR3 is 15 amino acids. This CDR3 is CASSVGRGSGNTIYF. As DNA, the CDR3 is TGTGCCAGCAGCGTAGGAAGGGGGTCTGGAAACACCATATATTTT.

For the CDR3, the DNA is TGTGCCAGCAGCCCGACCACGGGGATGACAGATACGCAGTATTTT. Translating it yields CASSPTTGMTDTQYF. J is TRBJ2-3 and V is TRBV7-3, with a possible D match to TRBD2 (5 bases). V was shortened by 5 bases and J by 3 bases, with 15 bases between the two germline ends. From germline, CDR1 is SGHTA and CDR2 FQGTGA. This CDR3 contains 15 residues. The complete variable domain, with remaining parts taken from reference TRBV7-3 and TRBJ2-3, reads GAGVSQTPSNKVTEKGKYVELRCDPISGHTALYWYRQSLGQGPEFLIYFQGTGAADDSGLPNDRFFAVRPEGSVSTLKIQRTERGDSAVYLCASSPTTGMTDTQYFGPGTRLTVL.

The rearrangement joins TRBV23-1 to TRBJ2-4; maybe TRBD1 (6 bases). TRBV23-1 is filed as an ORF, its function uncertain. The V gene lost 9 bases and the J gene lost 0 bases, with 18 bases spanning the gap. This CDR3 is 16 amino acids long. The CDR3 nucleotides are TGCGCCAGGCAGATAGGCCAGGGGATAGCCAAAAACATTCAGTACTTC. Protein: CARQIGQGIAKNIQYF.

This clonotype was detected a few times. The chain links TRBV27 to TRBJ1-3; D remains unclear. The CDR3 is 11 residues long. Germline V CDR1 and CDR2: MNHEY, SMNVEV (reference sequence). The ends were cut back, 6 bases at V and 4 bases at J, with 4 bases in the middle. Here the CDR3 reads CASRTGNTIYF. CDR3 nucleotides: TGTGCCAGCAGGACCGGAAACACCATATATTTT.

This clonotype was recorded at least ten times. V and J are TRBV3-1 and TRBJ2-4; D is perhaps TRBD1 or TRBD2 (5 bases each). CDR1 and CDR2 from the germline V gene are LGHDT and YNNKEL (reference sequence). This CDR3 has 15 amino acids. Trimming left V 0 bases short and J 4 bases short, with 10 bases between. CDR3 region: CASSQDGGRKNIQYF. As DNA, the CDR3 is TGTGCCAGCAGCCAAGATGGGGGTAGGAAAAACATTCAGTACTTC.

The table lists this clonotype with many counts. CDR3 sequence: CASSRDWNSGNTIYF. In DNA, the CDR3 is TGTGCCAGCAGCCGGGACTGGAACTCTGGAAACACCATATATTTT. This rearrangement joins TRBV7-2 to TRBJ1-3, with a possible D match to TRBD1 (5 bases). Germline CDR1 reads SGHTA; CDR2 reads FQGNSA. Trimming removed 5 bases from V and 0 bases from J, with 11 bases in between. The CDR3 loop spans 15 amino acids.

The chain employs TRBV28 and TRBJ2-1; D is undetermined. Trimming pared 5 bases from V and 8 bases from J, leaving 22 bases between. CDR3 size: 16 residues. Germline-derived CDR1 and CDR2 are MDHEN and SYDVKM. The CDR3 protein is CASSPVGPGANHEQFF. CDR3 bases: TGTGCCAGCAGTCCAGTCGGGCCTGGCGCTAACCATGAGCAGTTCTTC.

This clonotype appeared many times. The chain combines TRBV20-1 with TRBJ1-1; no clear D gene. The V and J ends lost 0 bases and 1 base respectively, with 6 bases between them. This CDR3 spans 13 amino acids. Germline V gives CDR1 DFQATT, CDR2 SNEGSKA (reference sequence). CDR3 in DNA: TGCAGTGCTAGAGAGGTCCCGAACACTGAAGCTTTCTTT. Amino acids: CSAREVPNTEAFF.

The CDR3 loop reads CASSSLKGSYEQYF. The CDR3 bases are TGTGCCAGCAGCTCCTTGAAGGGCTCCTACGAGCAGTACTTC. The chain couples TRBV7-1 to TRBJ2-7; D is uncertain. TRBV7-1 is an ORF, with its function uncertain. Trimming cost V 3 bases and J 0 bases, with 9 bases left between them. This CDR3 comprises 14 residues.

The J gene is TRBJ2-1, the V gene TRBV3-1, with 15 positions matching TRBD2. CDR1 and CDR2 (germline): LGHDT, YNNKEL (reference sequence). V shed 4 bases and J 1 base; nucleotides not matched to a gene: 2. CDR3 length: 17 residues. In DNA, the CDR3 is TGTGCCAGCAGCCTAGGACTAGCGGGGGGGTCCTACAATGAGCAGTTCTTC. Protein product: CASSLGLAGGSYNEQFF.

Many counts were recorded for this clonotype. The rearrangement joins TRBV5-1 to TRBJ2-7, with 7 bases matching TRBD1. V shed 3 bases, J shed 0 bases, and the junction held 3 bases outside the gene matches. The V gene's germline CDR1 is SGHRS and CDR2 YFSETQ. This CDR3 has 14 residues. CDR3: CASSWGTASYEQYF. The CDR3 DNA is TGCGCCAGCAGCTGGGGGACAGCCTCCTACGAGCAGTACTTC.

In this sample, this clonotype turned up a few times. The CDR3 loop is CASSLEERRAYEQYF. The CDR3 DNA sequence: TGTGCCAGCAGCTTAGAAGAGCGGAGAGCCTACGAGCAGTACTTC. This chain connects TRBV7-8 to TRBJ2-7, with D maybe TRBD2 (5 bases). CDR3 size: 15 residues. CDR1 SGHVS and CDR2 FQNEAQ come from the germline V gene. Trimming pared 1 base from V and 2 bases from J, leaving 12 bases between.

About this clonotype: A much larger clone sits a single nucleotide away, making a read error possible. The genes are TRBV27 and TRBJ2-5; 7 bases are shared with TRBD1. CDR1 is MNHEY, CDR2 SMNVEV, per germline (reference sequence). The CDR3 is 14 amino acids. CDR3 residues: CAGSRDRERETQYF. In DNA form, the CDR3 reads TGTGCCGGCAGCCGCGACAGGGAACGAGAGACCCAGTACTTC.

Many counts were recorded for this clonotype. This chain uses TRBV10-2 with TRBJ2-1; 10 bases match TRBD2. CDR1 and CDR2 (germline): WSHSY, SAAADI. This CDR3 comprises 17 residues. Trimming took 6 bases from V and 9 from J; bases not matched to a gene: 17. The CDR3 DNA reads as TGCGCCAGCAGCGGGACTAGCGACATCCCCCTGATCACTGAGCAGTTCTTC. As protein: CASSGTSDIPLITEQFF.

This rearrangement joins TRBV28 to TRBJ2-1, with 8 bases that match TRBD1. V was pared by 3 bases and J by 9 bases, with 10 bases of the junction left unmatched. This CDR3 comprises 15 residues. Germline-derived CDR1 and CDR2 are MDHEN and SYDVKM. The chain's CDR3 is CASSFPRGRSSEQFF. The CDR3 DNA reads TGTGCCAGCAGTTTCCCCAGGGGGCGATCCTCTGAGCAGTTCTTC.

V gene TRBV14 combines with J gene TRBJ2-6; D gene ambiguous. V was cut by 2 bases and J by 0 bases, with 14 bases left in between. The CDR3 contains 18 residues. Germline assignment: CDR1 SGHDN and CDR2 FVKESK. The CDR3 DNA sequence: TGTGCCAGCAGCCAAATGTCAGGTTCGGGCTCTGGGGCCAACGTCCTGACTTTC. Translating it yields CASSQMSGSGSGANVLTF.

Many counts were recorded for this clonotype. The chain recombines TRBV20-1 with TRBJ2-3; possible D gene TRBD2, 6 bases. Germline V gene lookup returns CDR1 DFQATT and CDR2 SNEGSKA (reference sequence). Trimming cost V 6 bases and J 1 base, with 17 bases left between them. This CDR3 comprises 15 residues. In DNA, the CDR3 is TGCAGTGCGCCTATGGGGGGATTTGGCACAGATACGCAGTATTTT. Encoded protein: CSAPMGGFGTDTQYF.

This clonotype was detected ten times or more. The rearrangement joins TRBV7-8 to TRBJ1-1; no clear D. This CDR3 is 13 amino acids long. Per the germline V gene, CDR1 is SGHVS and CDR2 is FQNEAQ. V dropped 6 bases and J dropped 6 bases, with 14 bases sitting between them. The CDR3 reads CASSGILGAEAFF. DNA of the CDR3: TGTGCCAGCAGTGGTATTCTGGGCGCTGAAGCTTTCTTT.

This clonotype showed up just a few times. The chain employs TRBV24-1 and TRBJ2-1; TRBD2 matches 11 bases. Trimming cost V 3 bases and J 5 bases; bases outside gene matches: 2. The germline gives CDR1 KGHDR, CDR2 SFDVKD. CDR3 length: 15 residues. Here the CDR3 reads CATSDTSGGHNEQFF. CDR3 in DNA: TGTGCCACCAGTGATACTAGCGGGGGTCACAATGAGCAGTTCTTC.

Ten or more counts support this clonotype. J is TRBJ2-3 and V is TRBV6-2 or TRBV6-3; D is unclear. Germline V gives CDR1 MNHEY, CDR2 SVGEGT. Trimming removed 2 bases at V and 6 bases at J, with 9 bases between. The CDR3 loop spans 13 amino acids. The CDR3 reads CASSYTMEDTQYF. The CDR3 region has the DNA TGTGCCAGCAGTTACACAATGGAGGATACGCAGTATTTT.

Many counts were recorded for this clonotype. The chain is built from TRBV25-1 and TRBJ2-1; 8 nucleotides agree with TRBD2. Germline CDR1 is MGHDK and CDR2 is SYGVNS. The CDR3 runs 14 residues. Trimming at V came to 5 bases and at J to 8 bases, leaving 8 bases not matched to a gene. The chain's CDR3 is CASSSSGGGDEQFF. CDR3 DNA: TGTGCCAGCAGTTCAAGCGGGGGAGGGGATGAGCAGTTCTTC.

The rearrangement links TRBV4-2 to TRBJ2-6; D call uncertain. The CDR3 has 15 residues. The V gene lost 1 base and the J gene lost 4 bases, with 8 bases spanning the gap. Germline V gives CDR1 LGHNA, CDR2 YNFKEQ. The chain's CDR3 is CASSQGPGGANVLTF. The CDR3, as DNA: TGTGCCAGCAGCCAAGGCCCCGGAGGGGCCAACGTCCTGACTTTC.

This chain uses TRBV7-9 with TRBJ1-1; D gene uncertain. Per the germline V gene, CDR1 is SEHNR and CDR2 is FQNEAQ (reference sequence). CDR3 length equals 12 residues. V was trimmed by 3 bases and J by 6 bases, leaving 8 bases between them. The CDR3 reads CASSFNAPEAFF. The CDR3 coding sequence is TGTGCCAGCAGCTTTAATGCACCTGAAGCTTTCTTT.

V and J are TRBV5-1 and TRBJ2-3; D is perhaps TRBD2 (6 bases). Trimming shortened V by 4 bases and J by 5 bases, and 11 bases separated the two germline ends. Germline-derived CDR1 and CDR2 are SGHRS and YFSETQ. This CDR3 has 13 amino acids. The CDR3 bases are TGCGCCAGCAGCCCCGGGGGAAGAGATACGCAGTATTTT. Residues: CASSPGGRDTQYF.

This clonotype has at least ten counts. The chain couples TRBV5-1 to TRBJ1-5; no reliable D call. Trimming took 0 bases from V and 0 from J, leaving 7 bases between them. The germline V gene encodes CDR1 SGHRS and CDR2 YFSETQ. This CDR3 spans 15 amino acids. The DNA for the CDR3 is TGCGCCAGCAGCTTGGCCGGTTCTAGCAATCAGCCCCAGCATTTT. This codes for CASSLAGSSNQPQHF.